This T cell receptor (beta chain) is drawn from a study of T-cell reconstitution after alpha-beta-depleted transplantation in children. General study points: T-cell counts and diversity at one year post-transplant came mainly from newly produced T cells. Diversity of TCRbeta at day 60 was high in some patients, arising from surviving recipient T cells and thymic progenitors.

Losses at the gene ends were 5 bases for V and 2 bases for J; bases not matched to a gene: 12. Germline V gene data show CDR1 as MNHEY and CDR2 as SVGEGT. CDR3 length: 20 amino acids. The TCRbeta library was prepared with unique molecular identifiers. TCRdb ran MiXCR on the PCR reads and lists one entry per CDR3 protein. The sample has 200,000 or so distinct CDR3 sequences, 5.5% to 7% seen once; the top ten hold just over 5.5%. This clonotype was counted between two and nine times. Its antigen is as yet unknown. The chain employs TRBV6-2 or TRBV6-3 and TRBJ2-1; 16 nucleotides line up with TRBD2. This TCR was recovered from a boy between 2 and 15 years old with acute lymphoblastic leukemia, due to receive a stem cell transplant. The source material was PBMCs, sampled before TCRalphabeta/CD19-depleted stem cell transplant. CDR3 DNA sequence: TGTGCCAGCAGTCGGCGGAGCGGGACTAGCGGGGGGGCCACCTACAATGAGCAGTTCTTC. Translating gives CASSRRSGTSGGATYNEQFF.